The sequence of this TCR beta chain was determined in a study of Ad26.COV2.S vaccination and SARS-CoV-2 variants. Study-wide background: Intramuscular Ad26.COV2.S doses were given once or twice, 56 days apart.

Some clones are missing from TCRdb's copy, which holds only in-frame ones; the method was immunoSEQ multiplex PCR. The sample includes fewer than 400,000 clones, around 84% of them seen just once. CDR1 is SGHTA, CDR2 FQGNSA, per germline. With V trimmed by 5 bases and J by 3 bases, 4 bases remained unmatched. CDR3 length equals 15 residues. About this clone itself: The antigen remains unidentified.

Treatment indicated: 19 received Ad26.COV2.S at low or high dose, single or two shots; about 5 received placebo; per-sample allocation not given. Each sample was drawn 63 days after the first injection (of vaccine or placebo). Study findings and constraints: The study found similar non-spike TCR breadth in vaccine and placebo recipients.

J is TRBJ2-1 and V is TRBV7-2; TRBD1 matches at 10 bases. This TCR derives from a person aged 18-60 years who received the Ad26.COV2.S COVID-19 vaccine or a placebo. The input for sequencing was peripheral blood, taken in a trial of Ad26.COV2.S vaccine versus placebo. Here the CDR3 reads CASSGQGGNYNEQFF. In DNA, the CDR3 is TGTGCCAGCAGCGGACAGGGGGGAAACTACAATGAGCAGTTCTTC.